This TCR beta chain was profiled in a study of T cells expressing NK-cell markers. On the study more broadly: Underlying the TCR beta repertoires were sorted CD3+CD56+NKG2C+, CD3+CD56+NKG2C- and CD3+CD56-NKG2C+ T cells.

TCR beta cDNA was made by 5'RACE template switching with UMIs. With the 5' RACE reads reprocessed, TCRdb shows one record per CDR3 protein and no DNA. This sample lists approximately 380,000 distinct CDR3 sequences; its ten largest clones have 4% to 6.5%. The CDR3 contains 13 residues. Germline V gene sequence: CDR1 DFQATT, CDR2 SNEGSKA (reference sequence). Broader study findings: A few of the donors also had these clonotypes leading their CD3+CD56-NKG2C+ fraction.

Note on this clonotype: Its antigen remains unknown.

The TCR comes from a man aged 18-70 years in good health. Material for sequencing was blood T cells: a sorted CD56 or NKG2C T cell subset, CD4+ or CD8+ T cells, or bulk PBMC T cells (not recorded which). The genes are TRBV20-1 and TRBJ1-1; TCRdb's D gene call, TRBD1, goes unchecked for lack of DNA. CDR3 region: CSAQTGGNTEAFF.